The clone carrying this T cell receptor beta chain came up a few times. Authors' data handling: Amplification with reference gene primers provided the estimates of nucleated cell counts. Sequencing was performed with immunoSEQ multiplex PCR; in TCRdb, only in-frame clones are kept and a portion is missing. For V, J and clone size, that table is used; D and trimming come from the DNA. The sample contains 150,000 to 200,000 clones, about 89% of which appear only once. This CDR3 contains 15 residues. The germline gives CDR1 SGHTA, CDR2 FQGNSA. The J segment lost 6 bases and the V segment lost 5 bases, leaving 10 bases of the junction unmatched. The sample is drawn from a study of blood T cell repertoires in COVID-19. About the study: Whether acute or convalescent, the COVID-19 samples came from the United States, Italy and Spain. Sample material is recorded as cDNA or gDNA derived from T cells, B-cell-depleted T cells, or PBMCs.

This clonotype was sampled from an older man with acute or convalescent COVID-19. What was sequenced was peripheral blood. This chain links TRBV7-2 with TRBJ2-3; 8 nucleotides agree with TRBD1. CDR3 region: CASSGETGDMDTQYF. The CDR3, as DNA: TGTGCCAGCAGCGGGGAGACAGGGGACATGGATACGCAGTATTTT.